The sequence of this T cell receptor beta chain was determined in a study of CD8+CD57+ T cells in acquired aplastic anemia. Background on the study: Mean DNA quantity obtained from sorted CD4+ and CD8+ cells was around 3.2 ug. On average, healthy donors gave 9 million to 11 million reads for CD4+ cells.

Ten or more counts support this clonotype. V was clipped by 2 bases and J by 5 bases, with 2 bases between them. The germline V gene encodes CDR1 DFQATT and CDR2 SNEGSKA (reference sequence). There are 10 residues in the CDR3. Investigators profiled TCR beta VDJ and CDR3 from genomic DNA template. MiXCR, run by TCRdb on the reads, gives a single entry per CDR3 protein. This sample has about 220,000 distinct CDR3 sequences, with 30% to 35% found just once. The clonotype comes from a human donor in good health, serving as a control. Material for sequencing was sorted CD4+, CD8+, or CD8+CD57+ T cells (not recorded which) from PBMCs. The chain has TRBV20-1 and TRBJ2-3, with D hard to call. CDR3: CSARQDTQYF. Written as DNA, the CDR3 is TGCAGTGCTAGACAAGATACGCAGTATTTT.